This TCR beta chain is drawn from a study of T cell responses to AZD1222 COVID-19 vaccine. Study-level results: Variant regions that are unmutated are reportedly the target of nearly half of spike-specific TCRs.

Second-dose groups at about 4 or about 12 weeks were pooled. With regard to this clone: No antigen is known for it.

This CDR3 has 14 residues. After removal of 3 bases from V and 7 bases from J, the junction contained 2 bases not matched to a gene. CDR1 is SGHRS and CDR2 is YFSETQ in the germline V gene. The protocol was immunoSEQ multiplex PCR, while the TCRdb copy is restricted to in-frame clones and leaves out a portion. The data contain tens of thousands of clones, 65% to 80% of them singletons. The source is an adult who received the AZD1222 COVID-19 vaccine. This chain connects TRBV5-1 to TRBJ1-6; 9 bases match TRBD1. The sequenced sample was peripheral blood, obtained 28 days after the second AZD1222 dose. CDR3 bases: TGCGCCAGCAGCTGGACAGGGGAAAATTCACCCCTCCACTTT. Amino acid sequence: CASSWTGENSPLHF.